The 32 T cell receptor beta chains reported below all come from one sample, sequenced in a study of blood T cell repertoires in COVID-19 (dated by TCRdb to 2020 to 2021). Libraries were made using the immunoSEQ multiplex PCR assay. As stored in TCRdb, this immuneACCESS dataset retains in-frame rearrangements with V and J assigned. A fraction of the clones does not appear; measured against another copy, unresolved V genes explain less than half of the discrepancy, and the remainder lacks a known reason. The sample table holds some 120,000 clones, of which around 87% were seen once. In total, the top ten clones hold approximately 8% of the sample. Sequences were obtained from peripheral blood. Source of these receptors: a man aged 50 or older with acute or convalescent COVID-19.

This chain connects TRBV6-5 to TRBJ1-6; 10 bases fit TRBD1. The CDR3 has 14 residues. The V and J ends lost 2 bases and 9 bases, in that order; junction bases with no gene match: 1. CDR1 MNHEY and CDR2 SVGAGI come from the germline V gene. The DNA of the CDR3 is TGTGCCAGCAGTTACAGGACAGGGGGTTCACCCCTCCACTTT. Amino acid sequence: CASSYRTGGSPLHF.

The rearrangement links TRBV18 to TRBJ1-2; no clear D. The germline V gene has CDR1 KGHSH and CDR2 LQKENI. V shed 0 bases and J shed 3 bases, with 11 bases lying between them. The CDR3 is 15 residues long. CDR3 DNA: TGTGCCAGCTCACCACCGAGTATAGCATACTATGGCTACACCTTC. Amino acids: CASSPPSIAYYGYTF.

V gene TRBV29-1 combines with J gene TRBJ2-7; TRBD2 aligns across 15 bases. The V gene end was trimmed by 5 bases and the J gene end by 5 bases; junction bases not matched to a gene: 13. The CDR3 has 17 residues. The germline CDR1 and CDR2 sequences are SQVTM and ANQGSEA. This chain's CDR3 is CSVQETGLAGGTHEQYF. The CDR3, as DNA: TGCAGCGTTCAGGAAACGGGACTAGCGGGAGGAACCCACGAGCAGTACTTC.

This chain uses TRBV10-2 with TRBJ2-2; 9 positions agree with TRBD1. This CDR3 is 15 amino acids long. Germline V gene lookup returns CDR1 WSHSY and CDR2 SAAADI. The V gene end was trimmed by 5 bases and the J gene end by 4 bases; junction bases not matched to a gene: 5. Written as DNA, the CDR3 is TGCGCCAGCAGTAGGACAGGGGTGACCACCGGGGAGCTGTTTTTT. Translation: CASSRTGVTTGELFF.

V and J are TRBV4-3 and TRBJ1-5; D not certain. Germline CDR1 reads LGHNA; CDR2 reads YSLEER. The germline V and J ends were trimmed by 0 bases and 5 bases, with 5 bases remaining between them. The CDR3 contains 13 residues. The CDR3 protein is CASSQDNYQPQHF. CDR3 nucleotide sequence: TGCGCCAGCAGCCAAGATAACTATCAGCCCCAGCATTTT.

The chain is built from TRBV10-3 and TRBJ1-1; 9 bases are shared with TRBD1. V was clipped by 6 bases and J by 6 bases; unmatched bases: 11. Per germline, CDR1 ENHRY and CDR2 SYGVKD. This CDR3 has 15 amino acids. The CDR3 is CAISGQGQGGSEAFF. CDR3 nucleotides: TGTGCCATCAGCGGGCAGGGACAGGGCGGCTCTGAAGCTTTCTTT.

This chain links TRBV6-2 or TRBV6-3 with TRBJ2-2; 7 bases are shared with TRBD1. The ends lost 6 bases at V and 1 base at J; junction bases unmatched: 5. The CDR3 consists of 15 residues. Germline CDR1 reads MNHEY; CDR2 reads SVGEGT. The CDR3 DNA reads TGTGCCAGCAGCCCCGGACAGGTGAACACCGGGGAGCTGTTTTTT. This translates into CASSPGQVNTGELFF.

V and J are TRBV12-3 or TRBV12-4 and TRBJ1-4; D gene uncertain. Trimming cost V 8 bases and J 8 bases, with 12 bases left between them. This CDR3 spans 12 amino acids. In DNA, the CDR3 is TGTGCCAGCGGCACCCGGCGGGAAAAACTGTTTTTT. It codes for CASGTRREKLFF.

V gene TRBV5-5 combines with J gene TRBJ2-5; 9 positions match TRBD2. The CDR3 is 16 amino acids. The germline V gene has CDR1 SGHKS and CDR2 YYEKEE (reference sequence). Trimming cost V 0 bases and J 7 bases; bases outside gene matches: 10. DNA of the CDR3: TGTGCCAGCAGCTTGGCCGCGGGAGGGCCACAGGGGACCCAGTACTTC. It encodes CASSLAAGGPQGTQYF.

This chain joins TRBV24-1 and TRBJ1-5, with D uncertain. V was clipped by 5 bases and J by 2 bases, with 9 bases between them. The CDR3 runs 14 residues. CDR1 KGHDR and CDR2 SFDVKD come from the germline V gene. The CDR3 sequence: CATSGALRNQPQHF. For the CDR3, the DNA is TGTGCCACCAGTGGGGCACTTCGCAATCAGCCCCAGCATTTT.

The genes are TRBV2 and TRBJ1-5; TRBD1 is a possible D gene (5 bases). The V end was cut by 2 bases, the J end by 2 bases, with 10 bases between. Germline V gene lookup returns CDR1 SNHLY and CDR2 FYNNEI. This CDR3 contains 15 residues. CDR3 nucleotides: TGTGCCAGCAGTGAAATTTGGGGGGGCAATCAGCCCCAGCATTTT. Its protein is CASSEIWGGNQPQHF.

The chain is built from TRBV7-2 and TRBJ2-3; D possibly corresponds to TRBD1 (6 bases). This CDR3 is 16 amino acids long. Trimming shortened V by 5 bases and J by 0 bases, and 15 bases separated the two germline ends. Looked up from germline, CDR1 is SGHTA and CDR2 is FQGNSA. The CDR3 nucleotides read TGTGCCAGCAGCGCCGGGACAACCCCTAGCACAGATACGCAGTATTTT. Translated, it gives CASSAGTTPSTDTQYF.

The chain has TRBV3-1 (or the pseudogene TRBV3-2) and TRBJ1-3; D not certain. Germline loops: CDR1 LGHDT, CDR2 YNNKEL (reference sequence). The ends were cut back, 1 base at V and 1 base at J, with 8 bases in the middle. This CDR3 spans 15 amino acids. The CDR3 is CASSQATISGNTIYF. CDR3 nucleotide sequence: TGTGCCAGCAGCCAAGCGACAATTTCTGGAAACACCATATATTTT.

V and J are TRBV5-1 and TRBJ2-1; the D gene is possibly TRBD2 (6 bases). The V and J ends lost 6 bases and 3 bases respectively, with 16 bases between them. The CDR3 contains 15 residues. Germline V gene lookup returns CDR1 SGHRS and CDR2 YFSETQ. CDR3: CASIGGVHGYNEQFF. The CDR3 DNA reads TGCGCCAGCATAGGCGGGGTGCATGGCTACAATGAGCAGTTCTTC. The full variable domain, its missing parts supplied by reference TRBV5-1 and TRBJ2-1, is KAGVTQTPRYLIKTRGQQVTLSCSPISGHRSVSWYQQTPGQGLQFLFEYFSETQRNKGNFPGRFSGRQFSNSRSEMNVSTLELGDSALYLCASIGGVHGYNEQFFGPGTRLTVL.

This chain uses TRBV4-1 with TRBJ1-6; 7 bases map to TRBD1. The CDR3 is made up of 14 amino acids. Germline assignment: CDR1 MGHRA and CDR2 YSYEKL. The trim removed 5 bases at V and 7 bases at J, leaving 5 bases unmatched. The CDR3 DNA is TGCGCCAGCAGCTCCCCGACAGGGAATTCACCCCTCCACTTT. It yields the protein CASSSPTGNSPLHF.

This clone has only a few counts. The chain uses TRBV10-1 and TRBJ2-7; D remains unclear. V lost 0 bases and J 3 bases, leaving 6 bases between the germline ends. The CDR3 length is 13 residues. Per germline, CDR1 WNHNN and CDR2 SYGVQD (reference sequence). The CDR3 DNA sequence: TGCGCCAGCAGTGAGTCCTCTAGCTACGAGCAGTACTTC. The encoded protein is CASSESSSYEQYF.

V is TRBV5-8 and J is TRBJ2-7, with 8 bases that match TRBD2. V dropped 0 bases and J dropped 6; count of bases not matched to a gene: 2. This CDR3 is built from 13 residues. Germline V gene data show CDR1 as SGHTS and CDR2 as YDEGEE. The CDR3 spells CASSLVRGVEQYF. The CDR3 nucleotides are TGTGCCAGCAGCTTGGTGCGGGGGGTCGAGCAGTACTTC.

V usage is TRBV5-4 and J usage is TRBJ2-1; 7 bases match TRBD1. Trimming at V came to 4 bases and at J to 4 bases, leaving 2 bases not matched to a gene. Per the germline V gene, CDR1 is SGHNT and CDR2 is YYREEE (reference sequence). The CDR3 runs to 13 residues. CDR3 region: CASSGQAYNEQFF. The CDR3 DNA reads TGTGCCAGCAGCGGACAGGCTTACAATGAGCAGTTCTTC. The full variable domain, with the rest looked up from reference TRBV5-4 and TRBJ2-1, is ETGVTQSPTHLIKTRGQQVTLRCSSQSGHNTVSWYQQALGQGPQFIFQYYREEENGRGNFPPRFSGLQFPNYSSELNVNALELDDSALYLCASSGQAYNEQFFGPGTRLTVL.

The V gene is TRBV21-1, the J gene TRBJ1-1; TRBD1 is taken as the D call from the table, unchecked against the DNA. TRBV21-1 is deemed a pseudogene. The CDR3 covers 14 residues. CDR3 residues: CASSNKIGDTEAFF. The CDR3 DNA is TGTGCCAGCAGCAATAAAATAGGGGATACTGAAGCTTTCTTT.

This clone showed up just once. The V call is TRBV7-9, the J call TRBJ2-1; TRBD1 matches at 11 bases. This CDR3 comprises 15 residues. The V gene end was trimmed by 6 bases and the J gene end by 6 bases; junction bases not matched to a gene: 7. Germline CDR1 SEHNR, CDR2 FQNEAQ (reference sequence). CDR3 amino acids: CASSQPGTGGNEQFF. CDR3 DNA: TGTGCCAGCAGTCAACCCGGGACAGGGGGCAATGAGCAGTTCTTC.

The rearrangement uses TRBV11-3 and TRBJ1-2, with D possibly being TRBD1 (6 bases). There are 14 residues in the CDR3. CDR1 and CDR2 from the germline V gene are SGHNT and YENEEA. Trimming removed 2 bases from V and 3 bases from J, with 10 bases in between. The CDR3, as DNA: TGTGCCAGCAGCTTAACAGGGAACTACTATGGCTACACCTTC. Translated: CASSLTGNYYGYTF.

V usage is TRBV5-4 and J usage is TRBJ2-2, with 10 bases lining up with TRBD2. The V and J ends lost 0 bases and 4 bases, in that order; junction bases with no gene match: 9. Germline lookup yields CDR1 SGHNT and CDR2 YYREEE (reference sequence). The CDR3 runs 18 residues. CDR3 residues: CASSLAQTSGFSTGELFF. The DNA of the CDR3 is TGTGCCAGCAGCTTGGCCCAGACTAGCGGGTTTAGCACCGGGGAGCTGTTTTTT.

V gene TRBV29-1 combines with J gene TRBJ2-5, with 9 bases that match TRBD2. V shed 1 base and J 5 bases; nucleotides not matched to a gene: 8. This CDR3 spans 15 amino acids. The germline CDR1 and CDR2 sequences are SQVTM and ANQGSEA. This CDR3 reads CSVEGLAGIGETQYF. The DNA of the CDR3 is TGCAGCGTTGAAGGTCTAGCGGGAATAGGGGAGACCCAGTACTTC.

CDR3 bases: TGTGCCAGCAGTCCAACAGGGTCAGGGGGTTCACCCCTCCACTTT. Its protein is CASSPTGSGGSPLHF. The rearrangement joins TRBV27 to TRBJ1-6, with 7 nucleotides matching TRBD1. Germline lookup yields CDR1 MNHEY and CDR2 SMNVEV (reference sequence). V gave up 5 bases and J gave up 9 bases; unmatched junction bases: 10. CDR3 length equals 15 residues.

This sequence joins TRBV4-1 and TRBJ2-5; 7 bases line up with TRBD2. The junction had 6 bases not matched to a gene; V was cut back by 0 bases and J by 2 bases. From germline, CDR1 is MGHRA and CDR2 YSYEKL. The CDR3 covers 16 residues. DNA of the CDR3: TGCGCCAGCAGCCAAGATGAGGCGGGAGTTCAAGAGACCCAGTACTTC. As protein: CASSQDEAGVQETQYF.

V usage is TRBV5-1 and J usage is TRBJ2-5, with TRBD2 matching 14 bases. CDR3 length equals 16 residues. CDR1 SGHRS and CDR2 YFSETQ come from the germline V gene. V shed 0 bases, J shed 3 bases, and the junction held 1 base outside the gene matches. CDR3 in DNA: TGCGCCAGCAGCTTGGGACTAGCGGGAGGGGAAGAGACCCAGTACTTC. It yields the protein CASSLGLAGGEETQYF.

The V gene is TRBV24-1, the J gene TRBJ2-1; a weak D match, TRBD2 (7 bases). Looked up from germline, CDR1 is KGHDR and CDR2 is SFDVKD. Trimming took 4 bases from V and 9 from J, leaving 15 bases between them. The CDR3 extends over 14 amino acids. The CDR3 bases are TGTGCCACCAGTGACCCGGGGGGCCCGGCTGAGCAGTTCTTC. It codes for CATSDPGGPAEQFF.

The chain links TRBV29-1 to TRBJ2-2; 10 nucleotides match TRBD2. The CDR3 contains 14 residues. Germline trimming cut 6 bases from V and 5 bases from J; bases unmatched to any gene: 6. The V gene's germline CDR1 is SQVTM and CDR2 ANQGSEA. The CDR3 DNA sequence: TGCAGCGTGAACCTAGCGGGAGAGACCGGGGAGCTGTTTTTT. This translates into CSVNLAGETGELFF.

The rearrangement links TRBV6-2 or TRBV6-3 to TRBJ2-1; TRBD1 aligns across 7 bases. The V and J ends lost 6 bases and 6 bases, in that order; junction bases with no gene match: 8. Germline CDR1 is MNHEY and CDR2 is SVGEGT. The CDR3 runs 14 residues. The CDR3 nucleotides are TGTGCCAGCAGCAAGGGACAGATATTCAATGAGCAGTTCTTC. Translated: CASSKGQIFNEQFF.

This clone was detected once. The chain employs TRBV27 and TRBJ1-1; 7 bases fit TRBD1. Per germline, CDR1 MNHEY and CDR2 SMNVEV (reference sequence). This CDR3 is 15 amino acids long. V trimming: 5 bases; J trimming: 2 bases; junction bases outside the gene matches: 8. In DNA, the CDR3 is TGTGCCAGCAGTCTACAATGGACAGGCAACACTGAAGCTTTCTTT. Amino acid sequence: CASSLQWTGNTEAFF.

The chain couples TRBV28 to TRBJ1-1, with 8 bases fitting TRBD1. Germline CDR1 reads MDHEN; CDR2 reads SYDVKM. The CDR3 spans 13 residues. J lost 5 bases, V lost 5 bases, and 4 bases had no gene match. The CDR3 reads CASSQGARTEAFF. CDR3 nucleotide sequence: TGTGCCAGCAGTCAGGGGGCGAGGACTGAAGCTTTCTTT.

The V call is TRBV10-2, the J call TRBJ1-1, with 8 nucleotides matching TRBD1. This CDR3 has 14 residues. V gave up 9 bases and J gave up 3 bases; unmatched junction bases: 9. CDR1 is WSHSY and CDR2 is SAAADI in the germline V gene. The CDR3 DNA reads as TGCGCCAGTGGGATCGACAGGGGCTACACTGAAGCTTTCTTT. This codes for CASGIDRGYTEAFF.